This T cell receptor beta chain emerged from a study of T cells after somatic rescue of genetic block. TCRdb keeps only in-frame clones here, not all; method: immunoSEQ multiplex PCR. The sample records more than 10,000 clones, around 73% being singletons. Germline V gene lookup returns CDR1 SGDLS and CDR2 YYNGEE. V was clipped by 7 bases and J by 4 bases, with 14 bases between them. This CDR3 spans 14 amino acids. This TCR came from a boy younger than 18. The specimen was peripheral blood mononuclear cells (PBMCs). The chain is built from TRBV9 and TRBJ2-2; a possible D gene is TRBD1 (6 bases). CDR3 loop: CASGPGVVTGELFF. For the CDR3, the DNA is TGTGCCAGCGGGCCAGGGGTAGTCACCGGGGAGCTGTTTTTT.